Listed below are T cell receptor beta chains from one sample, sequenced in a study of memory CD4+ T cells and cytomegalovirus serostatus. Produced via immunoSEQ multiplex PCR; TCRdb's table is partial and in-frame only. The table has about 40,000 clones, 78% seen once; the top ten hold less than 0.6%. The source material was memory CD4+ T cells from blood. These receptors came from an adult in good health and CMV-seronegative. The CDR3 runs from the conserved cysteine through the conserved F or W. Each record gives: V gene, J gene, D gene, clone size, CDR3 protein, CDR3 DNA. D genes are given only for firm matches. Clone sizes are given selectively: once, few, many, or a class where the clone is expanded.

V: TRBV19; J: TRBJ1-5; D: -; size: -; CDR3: CASSRGRHNQPQHF; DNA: TGTGCCAGTAGTAGGGGGAGACACAATCAGCCCCAGCATTTT
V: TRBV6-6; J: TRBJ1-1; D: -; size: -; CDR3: CASSRQTMNTEAFF; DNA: TGTGCCAGCAGCCGTCAAACCATGAACACTGAAGCTTTCTTT
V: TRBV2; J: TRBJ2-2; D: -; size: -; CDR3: CASSDGGATGELFF; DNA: TGTGCCAGCAGTGATGGGGGAGCTACCGGGGAGCTGTTTTTT
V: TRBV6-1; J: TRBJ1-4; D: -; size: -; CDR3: CASREHRGTGSEKLFF; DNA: TGTGCCAGCAGAGAACATAGGGGAACAGGGAGTGAAAAACTGTTTTTT
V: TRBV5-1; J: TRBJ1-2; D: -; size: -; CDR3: CASSLGENGYTF; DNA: TGCGCCAGCAGCCTGGGGGAGAATGGCTACACCTTC
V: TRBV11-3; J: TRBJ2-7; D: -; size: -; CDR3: CASSLDGGPSYEQYF; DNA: TGTGCCAGCAGCTTAGATGGCGGACCCTCCTACGAGCAGTACTTC
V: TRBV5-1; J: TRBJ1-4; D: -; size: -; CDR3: CASSTGSGQNEKLFF; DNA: TGCGCCAGCAGCACTGGATCCGGACAGAATGAAAAACTGTTTTTT
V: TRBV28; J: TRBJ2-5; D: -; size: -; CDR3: CASSFGRGQETQYF; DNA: TGTGCCAGCAGTTTTGGTAGGGGACAAGAGACCCAGTACTTC
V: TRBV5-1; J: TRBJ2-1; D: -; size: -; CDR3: CASSLEASGQFF; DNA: TGCGCCAGCAGCTTGGAGGCCTCCGGGCAGTTCTTC
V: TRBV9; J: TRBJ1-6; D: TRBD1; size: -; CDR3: CASSEQGSSYNSPLHF; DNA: TGTGCCAGCAGTGAACAGGGGAGCTCCTATAATTCACCCCTCCACTTT
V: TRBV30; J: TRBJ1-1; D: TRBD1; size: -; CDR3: CASYKQGAWNTEAFF; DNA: TGTGCCAGTTATAAACAGGGGGCATGGAACACTGAAGCTTTCTTT
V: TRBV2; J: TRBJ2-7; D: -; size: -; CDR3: CASSERGTLYEQYF; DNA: TGTGCCAGCAGTGAGCGGGGTACCCTCTACGAGCAGTACTTC
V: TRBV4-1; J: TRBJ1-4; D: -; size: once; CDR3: CASSQLGGEKLFF; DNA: TGCGCCAGCAGCCAACTGGGGGGTGAAAAACTGTTTTTT
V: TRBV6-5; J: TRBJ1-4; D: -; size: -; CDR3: CASSYGTSPLDEKLFF; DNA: TGTGCCAGCAGTTACGGAACATCTCCCTTGGATGAAAAACTGTTTTTT
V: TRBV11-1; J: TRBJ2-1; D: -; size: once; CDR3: CASSLGGAGSSYNEQFF; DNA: TGTGCCAGCAGCTTAGGGGGCGCAGGTAGCTCCTACAATGAGCAGTTCTTC
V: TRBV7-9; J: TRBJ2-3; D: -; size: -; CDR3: CASSLARRGSADTQYF; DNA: TGTGCCAGCAGCTTAGCGCGTCGGGGGTCGGCAGATACGCAGTATTTT
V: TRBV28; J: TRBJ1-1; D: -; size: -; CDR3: CASSTIGYWGRMNTEAFF; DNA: TGTGCCAGCAGCACTATTGGTTATTGGGGACGGATGAACACTGAAGCTTTCTTT
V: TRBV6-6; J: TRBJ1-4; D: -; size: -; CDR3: CASRDANEKLFF; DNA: TGTGCCAGCAGGGACGCGAATGAAAAACTGTTTTTT
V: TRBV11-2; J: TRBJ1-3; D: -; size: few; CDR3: CASSSVVWAGDSGNTIYF; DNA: TGTGCCAGCAGCTCCGTGGTATGGGCGGGAGACTCTGGAAACACCATATATTTT
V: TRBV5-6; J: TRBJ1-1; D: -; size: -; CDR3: CASSKNTEAFF; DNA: TGTGCCAGCAGTAAGAACACTGAAGCTTTCTTT